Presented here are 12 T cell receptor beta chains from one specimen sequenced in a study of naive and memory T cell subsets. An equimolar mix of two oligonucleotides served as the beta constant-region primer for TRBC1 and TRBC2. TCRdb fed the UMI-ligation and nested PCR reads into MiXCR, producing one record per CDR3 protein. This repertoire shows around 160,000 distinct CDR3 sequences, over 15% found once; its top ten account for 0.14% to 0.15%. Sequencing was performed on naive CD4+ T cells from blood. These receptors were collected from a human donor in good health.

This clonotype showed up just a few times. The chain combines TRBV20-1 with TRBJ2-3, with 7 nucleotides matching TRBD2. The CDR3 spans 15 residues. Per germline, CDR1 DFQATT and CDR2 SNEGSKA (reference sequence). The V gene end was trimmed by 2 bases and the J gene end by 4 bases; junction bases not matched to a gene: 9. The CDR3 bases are TGCAGTGCTAGAACTAGACTAGCTCGTGCAGATACGCAGTATTTT. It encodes CSARTRLARADTQYF.

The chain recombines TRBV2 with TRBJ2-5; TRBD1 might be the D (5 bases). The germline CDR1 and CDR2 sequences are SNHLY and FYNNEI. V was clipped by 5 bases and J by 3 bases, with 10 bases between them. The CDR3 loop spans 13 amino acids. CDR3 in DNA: TGTGCCAGCAGTCGACAACAGGAAGAGACCCAGTACTTC. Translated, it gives CASSRQQEETQYF. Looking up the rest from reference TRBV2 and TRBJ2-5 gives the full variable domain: EPEVTQTPSHQVTQMGQEVILRCVPISNHLYFYWYRQILGQKVEFLVSFYNNEISEKSEIFDDQFSVERPDGSNFTLKIRSTKLEDSAMYFCASSRQQEETQYFGPGTRLLVL.

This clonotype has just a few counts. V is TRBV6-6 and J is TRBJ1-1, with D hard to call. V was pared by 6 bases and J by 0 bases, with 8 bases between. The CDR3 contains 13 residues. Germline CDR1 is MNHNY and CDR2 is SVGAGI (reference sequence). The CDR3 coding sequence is TGTGCCAGCAGCCCACGGGTGAACACTGAAGCTTTCTTT. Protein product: CASSPRVNTEAFF.

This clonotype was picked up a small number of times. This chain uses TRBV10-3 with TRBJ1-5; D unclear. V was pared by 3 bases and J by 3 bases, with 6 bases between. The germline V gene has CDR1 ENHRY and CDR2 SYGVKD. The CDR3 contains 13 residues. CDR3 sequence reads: CAISDRDNQPQHF. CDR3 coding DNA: TGTGCCATCAGTGACAGAGACAATCAGCCCCAGCATTTT.

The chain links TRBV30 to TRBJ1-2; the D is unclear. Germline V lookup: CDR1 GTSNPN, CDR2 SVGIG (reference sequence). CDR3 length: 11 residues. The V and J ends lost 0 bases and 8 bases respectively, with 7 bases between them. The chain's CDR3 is CAWSVTGGYTF. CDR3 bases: TGTGCCTGGAGTGTAACGGGGGGCTACACCTTC.

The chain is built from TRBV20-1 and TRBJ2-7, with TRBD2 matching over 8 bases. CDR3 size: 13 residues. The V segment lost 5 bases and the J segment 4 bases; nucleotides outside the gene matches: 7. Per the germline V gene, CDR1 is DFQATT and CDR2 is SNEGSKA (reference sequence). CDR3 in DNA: TGCAGTGCTCGTAGCGGGGTTATTTACGAGCAGTACTTC. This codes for CSARSGVIYEQYF.

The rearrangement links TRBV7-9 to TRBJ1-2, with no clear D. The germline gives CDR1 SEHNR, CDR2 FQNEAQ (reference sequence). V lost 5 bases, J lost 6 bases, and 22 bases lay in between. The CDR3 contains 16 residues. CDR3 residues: CASSTRAVAGVDGYTF. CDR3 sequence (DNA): TGTGCCAGCAGCACCCGAGCGGTGGCAGGAGTAGATGGCTACACCTTC.

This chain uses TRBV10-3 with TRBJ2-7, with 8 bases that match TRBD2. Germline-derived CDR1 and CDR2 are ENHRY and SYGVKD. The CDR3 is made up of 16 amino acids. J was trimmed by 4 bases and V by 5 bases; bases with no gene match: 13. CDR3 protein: CAISPWAGGSTYEQYF. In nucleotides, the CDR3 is TGTGCCATCAGTCCGTGGGCGGGAGGTTCCACGTACGAGCAGTACTTC.

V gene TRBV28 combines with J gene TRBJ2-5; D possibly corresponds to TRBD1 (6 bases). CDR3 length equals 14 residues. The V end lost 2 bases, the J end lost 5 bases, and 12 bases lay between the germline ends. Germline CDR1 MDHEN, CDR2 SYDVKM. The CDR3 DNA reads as TGTGCCAGCAGTTTAAGGGGGAGAGTTGAGACCCAGTACTTC. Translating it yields CASSLRGRVETQYF.

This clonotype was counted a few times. The CDR3 region is CASSFDRVDTEAFF. In DNA, the CDR3 is TGTGCCAGCAGCTTCGACAGGGTCGACACTGAAGCTTTCTTT. The chain combines TRBV7-2 with TRBJ1-1; 7 bases line up with TRBD1. Germline trimming cut 3 bases from V and 3 bases from J; bases unmatched to any gene: 4. Germline CDR1 SGHTA, CDR2 FQGNSA. This CDR3 is built from 14 residues.

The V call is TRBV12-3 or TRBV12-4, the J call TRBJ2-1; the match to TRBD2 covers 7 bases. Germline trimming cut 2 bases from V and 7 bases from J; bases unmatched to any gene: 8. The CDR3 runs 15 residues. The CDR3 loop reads CASSLTAGAGNEQFF. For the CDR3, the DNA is TGTGCCAGCAGTTTAACCGCGGGAGCGGGTAATGAGCAGTTCTTC.

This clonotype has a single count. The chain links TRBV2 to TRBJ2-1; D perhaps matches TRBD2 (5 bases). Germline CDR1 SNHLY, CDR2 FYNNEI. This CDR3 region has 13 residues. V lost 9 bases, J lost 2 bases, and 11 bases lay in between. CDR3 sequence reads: CASGLSAYNEQFF. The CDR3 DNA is TGTGCCAGTGGACTTTCCGCCTACAATGAGCAGTTCTTC.